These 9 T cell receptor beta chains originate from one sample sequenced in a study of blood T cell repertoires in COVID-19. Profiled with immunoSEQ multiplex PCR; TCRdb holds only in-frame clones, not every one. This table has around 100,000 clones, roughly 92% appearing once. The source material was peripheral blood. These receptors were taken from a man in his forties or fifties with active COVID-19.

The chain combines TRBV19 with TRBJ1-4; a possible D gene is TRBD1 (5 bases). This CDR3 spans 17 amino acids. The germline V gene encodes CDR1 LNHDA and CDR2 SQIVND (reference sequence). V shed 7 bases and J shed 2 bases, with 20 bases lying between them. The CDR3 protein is CASTDLGQGGTNEKLFF. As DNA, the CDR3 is TGTGCCAGTACCGACCTGGGGCAGGGAGGGACTAATGAAAAACTGTTTTTT. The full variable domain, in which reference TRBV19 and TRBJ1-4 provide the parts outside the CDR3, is DGGITQSPKYLFRKEGQNVTLSCEQNLNHDAMYWYRQDPGQGLRLIYYSQIVNDFQKGDIAEGYSVSREKKESFPLTVTSAQKNPTAFYLCASTDLGQGGTNEKLFFGSGTQLSVL.

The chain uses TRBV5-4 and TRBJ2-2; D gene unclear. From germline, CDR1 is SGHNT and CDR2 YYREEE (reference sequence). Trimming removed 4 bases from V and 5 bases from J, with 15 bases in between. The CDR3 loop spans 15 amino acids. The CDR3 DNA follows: TGTGCCAGCAGCCCCTCCCGGGTGAGAACCGGGGAGCTGTTTTTT. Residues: CASSPSRVRTGELFF.

In DNA, the CDR3 is TGTGCCAGCAGCTACTTAAATTCTCGGGGGTTGGCTGGCTACACCTTC. Protein sequence: CASSYLNSRGLAGYTF. The gene calls are TRBV5-4 and TRBJ1-2, with a weak D call TRBD1 (5 bases). V was trimmed by 3 bases and J by 7 bases, leaving 22 bases between them. This CDR3 has 16 residues. Germline CDR1 and CDR2: SGHNT and YYREEE (reference sequence).

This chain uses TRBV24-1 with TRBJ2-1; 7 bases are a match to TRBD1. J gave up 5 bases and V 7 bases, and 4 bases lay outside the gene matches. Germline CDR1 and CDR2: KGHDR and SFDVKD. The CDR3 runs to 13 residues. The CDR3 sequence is CATRFGTDNEQFF. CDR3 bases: TGTGCCACCAGATTCGGGACAGACAATGAGCAGTTCTTC.

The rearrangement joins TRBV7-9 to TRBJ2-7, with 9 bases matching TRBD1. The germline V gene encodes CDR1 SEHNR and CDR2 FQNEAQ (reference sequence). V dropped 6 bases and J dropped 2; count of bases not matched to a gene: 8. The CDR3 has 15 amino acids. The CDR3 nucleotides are TGTGCCAGCAGTAACCCGGGACAGGGAGCCTACGAGCAGTACTTC. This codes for CASSNPGQGAYEQYF. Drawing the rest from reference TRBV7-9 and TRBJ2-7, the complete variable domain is DTGVSQNPRHKITKRGQNVTFRCDPISEHNRLYWYRQTLGQGPEFLTYFQNEAQLEKSRLLSDRFSAERPKGSFSTLEIQRTEQGDSAMYLCASSNPGQGAYEQYFGPGTRLTVT.

CDR3 amino acids: CSVGLAGAHNEQFF. The CDR3 nucleotides read TGCAGCGTTGGACTAGCGGGAGCTCACAATGAGCAGTTCTTC. This chain joins TRBV29-1 and TRBJ2-1; TRBD2 aligns across 12 bases. The ends lost 4 bases at V and 5 bases at J; junction bases unmatched: 3. Germline CDR1 and CDR2: SQVTM and ANQGSEA. CDR3 size: 14 residues.

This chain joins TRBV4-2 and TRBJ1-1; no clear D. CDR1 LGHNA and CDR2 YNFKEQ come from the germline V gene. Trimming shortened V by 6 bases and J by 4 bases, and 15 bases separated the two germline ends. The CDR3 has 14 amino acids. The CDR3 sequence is CASSAGGRATEAFF. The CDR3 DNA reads TGTGCCAGCAGTGCAGGTGGGCGGGCCACTGAAGCTTTCTTT.

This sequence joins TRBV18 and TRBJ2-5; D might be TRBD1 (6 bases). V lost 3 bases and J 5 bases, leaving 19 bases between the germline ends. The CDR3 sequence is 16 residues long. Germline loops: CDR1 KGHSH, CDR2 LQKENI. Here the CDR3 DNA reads TGTGCCAGCTCACCCTCGCCCGCAGGGGTTCGGGAGACCCAGTACTTC. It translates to CASSPSPAGVRETQYF. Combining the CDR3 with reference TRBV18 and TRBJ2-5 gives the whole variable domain NAGVMQNPRHLVRRRGQEARLRCSPMKGHSHVYWYRQLPEEGLKFMVYLQKENIIDESGMPKERFSAEFPKEGPSILRIQQVVRGDSAAYFCASSPSPAGVRETQYFGPGTRLLVL.

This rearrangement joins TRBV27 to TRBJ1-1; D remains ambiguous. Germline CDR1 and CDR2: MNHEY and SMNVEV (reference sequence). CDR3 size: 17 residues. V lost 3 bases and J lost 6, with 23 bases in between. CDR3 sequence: CASSFKAPETVGAEAFF. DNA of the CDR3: TGTGCCAGCAGTTTTAAAGCGCCCGAGACTGTAGGCGCTGAAGCTTTCTTT.